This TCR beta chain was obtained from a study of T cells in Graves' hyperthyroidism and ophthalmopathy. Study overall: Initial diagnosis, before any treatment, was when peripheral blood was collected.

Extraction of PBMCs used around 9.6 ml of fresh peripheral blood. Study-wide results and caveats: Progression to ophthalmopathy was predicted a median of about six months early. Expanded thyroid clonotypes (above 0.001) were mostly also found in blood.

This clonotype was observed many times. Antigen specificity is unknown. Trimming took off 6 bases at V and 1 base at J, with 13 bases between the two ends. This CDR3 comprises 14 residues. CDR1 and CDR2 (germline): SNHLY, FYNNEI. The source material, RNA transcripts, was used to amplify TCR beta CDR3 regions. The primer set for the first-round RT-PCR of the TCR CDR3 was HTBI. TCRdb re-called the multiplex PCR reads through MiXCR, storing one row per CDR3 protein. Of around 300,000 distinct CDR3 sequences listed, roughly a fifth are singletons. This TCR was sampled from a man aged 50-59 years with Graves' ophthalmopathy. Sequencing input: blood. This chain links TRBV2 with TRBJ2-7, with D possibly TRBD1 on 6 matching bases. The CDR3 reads CASSRQEQSYEQYF. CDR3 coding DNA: TGTGCCAGCAGCCGACAGGAACAGTCCTACGAGCAGTACTTC.